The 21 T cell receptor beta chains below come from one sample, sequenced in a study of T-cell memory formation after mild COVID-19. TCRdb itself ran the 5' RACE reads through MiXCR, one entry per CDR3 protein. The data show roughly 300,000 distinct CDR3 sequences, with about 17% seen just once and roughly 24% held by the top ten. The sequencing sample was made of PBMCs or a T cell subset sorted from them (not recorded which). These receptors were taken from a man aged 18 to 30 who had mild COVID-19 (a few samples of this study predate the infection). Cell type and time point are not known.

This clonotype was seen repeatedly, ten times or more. CDR3 coding DNA: TGCGCCAGCAGCCAAGGGGGGGGCGAGCAGTACGTC. Translation gives CASSQGGGEQYV. The genes are TRBV4-1 and TRBJ2-7; 7 nucleotides line up with TRBD2. With 1 base clipped from V and 6 bases from J, the junction kept 0 bases outside the gene matches. CDR3 length equals 12 residues. Germline V gene lookup returns CDR1 MGHRA and CDR2 YSYEKL.

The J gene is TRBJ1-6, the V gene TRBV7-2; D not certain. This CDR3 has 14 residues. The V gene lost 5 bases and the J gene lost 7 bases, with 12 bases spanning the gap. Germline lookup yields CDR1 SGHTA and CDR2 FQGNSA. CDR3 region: CASSLRAANSPLHF. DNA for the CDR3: TGTGCCAGCAGCCTCCGGGCCGCAAATTCACCCCTCCACTTT.

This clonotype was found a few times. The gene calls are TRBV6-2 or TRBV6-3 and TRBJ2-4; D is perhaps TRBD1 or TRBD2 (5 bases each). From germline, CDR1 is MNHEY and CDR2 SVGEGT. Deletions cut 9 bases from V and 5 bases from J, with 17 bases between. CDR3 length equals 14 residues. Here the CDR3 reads CARRGEVKENIQYF. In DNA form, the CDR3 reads TGTGCCAGGAGGGGCGAGGTGAAAGAAAACATTCAGTACTTC.

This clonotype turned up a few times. The chain's CDR3 is CASSLAETGYNEQFF. The CDR3 nucleotides are TGCGCCAGCAGCTTGGCCGAGACAGGGTATAATGAGCAGTTCTTC. The gene calls are TRBV5-1 and TRBJ2-1, with TRBD1 identical over 7 bases. The CDR3 sequence is 15 residues long. Trimming at V came to 0 bases and at J to 7 bases, leaving 7 bases not matched to a gene. The germline gives CDR1 SGHRS, CDR2 YFSETQ.

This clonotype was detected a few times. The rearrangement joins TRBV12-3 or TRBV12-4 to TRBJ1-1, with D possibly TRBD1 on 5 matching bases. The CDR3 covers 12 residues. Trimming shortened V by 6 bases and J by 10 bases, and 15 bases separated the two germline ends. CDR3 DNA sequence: TGTGCCAGCAGCCTATCCGGGACGCGAGCTTTCTTT. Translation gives CASSLSGTRAFF.

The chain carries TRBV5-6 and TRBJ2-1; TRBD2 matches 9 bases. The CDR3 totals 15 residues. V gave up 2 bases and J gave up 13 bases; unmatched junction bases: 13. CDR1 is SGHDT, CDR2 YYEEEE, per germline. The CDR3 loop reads CASSFSQQRGVKQFF. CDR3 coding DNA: TGTGCCAGCAGCTTCAGCCAGCAGCGGGGGGTAAAACAGTTCTTC.

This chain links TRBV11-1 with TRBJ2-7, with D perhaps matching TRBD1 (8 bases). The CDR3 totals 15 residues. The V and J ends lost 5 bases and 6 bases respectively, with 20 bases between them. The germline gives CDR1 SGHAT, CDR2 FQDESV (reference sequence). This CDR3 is CASSTRQGTMGEQYF. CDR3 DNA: TGTGCCAGCAGCACCCGACAGGGGACTATGGGCGAGCAGTACTTC.

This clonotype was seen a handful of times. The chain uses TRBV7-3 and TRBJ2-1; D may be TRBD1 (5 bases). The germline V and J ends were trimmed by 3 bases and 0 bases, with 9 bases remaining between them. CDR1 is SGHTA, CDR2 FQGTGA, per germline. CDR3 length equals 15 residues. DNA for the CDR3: TGTGCCAGCAGCTTTGACAGCAGCTCCTACAATGAGCAGTTCTTC. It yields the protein CASSFDSSSYNEQFF.

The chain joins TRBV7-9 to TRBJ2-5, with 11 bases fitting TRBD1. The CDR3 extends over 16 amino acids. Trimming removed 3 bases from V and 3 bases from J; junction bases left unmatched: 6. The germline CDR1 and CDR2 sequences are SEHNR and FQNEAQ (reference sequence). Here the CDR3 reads CASSFTGQGEKETQYF. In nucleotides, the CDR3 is TGTGCCAGCAGCTTTACGGGACAGGGGGAAAAAGAGACCCAGTACTTC. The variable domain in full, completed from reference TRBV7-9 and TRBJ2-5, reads DTGVSQNPRHKITKRGQNVTFRCDPISEHNRLYWYRQTLGQGPEFLTYFQNEAQLEKSRLLSDRFSAERPKGSFSTLEIQRTEQGDSAMYLCASSFTGQGEKETQYFGPGTRLLVL.

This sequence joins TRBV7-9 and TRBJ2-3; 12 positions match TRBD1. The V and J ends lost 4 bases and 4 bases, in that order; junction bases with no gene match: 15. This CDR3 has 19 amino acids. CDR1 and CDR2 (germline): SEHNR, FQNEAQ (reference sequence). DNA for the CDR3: TGTGCCAGCAGCTCCTCGGGACAGGGGGCAATCGCAGGGTCAGATACGCAGTATTTT. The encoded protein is CASSSSGQGAIAGSDTQYF.

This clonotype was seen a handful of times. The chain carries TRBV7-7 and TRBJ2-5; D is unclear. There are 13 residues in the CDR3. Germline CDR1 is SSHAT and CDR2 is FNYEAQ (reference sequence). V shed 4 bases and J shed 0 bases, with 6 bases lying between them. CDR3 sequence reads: CASSSGHQETQYF. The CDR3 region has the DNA TGTGCCAGCAGCTCCGGACACCAAGAGACCCAGTACTTC. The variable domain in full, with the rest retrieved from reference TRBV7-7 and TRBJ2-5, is GAGVSQSPRYKVTKRGQDVTLRCDPISSHATLYWYQQALGQGPEFLTYFNYEAQPDKSGLPSDRFSAERPEGSISTLTIQRTEQRDSAMYRCASSSGHQETQYFGPGTRLLVL.

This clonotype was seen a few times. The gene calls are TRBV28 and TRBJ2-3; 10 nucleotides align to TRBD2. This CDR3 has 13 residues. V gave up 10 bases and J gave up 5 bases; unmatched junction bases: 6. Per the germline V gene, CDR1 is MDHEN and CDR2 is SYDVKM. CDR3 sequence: CAIERGGRDTQYF. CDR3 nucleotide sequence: TGTGCCATCGAGCGGGGGGGCAGAGATACGCAGTATTTT.

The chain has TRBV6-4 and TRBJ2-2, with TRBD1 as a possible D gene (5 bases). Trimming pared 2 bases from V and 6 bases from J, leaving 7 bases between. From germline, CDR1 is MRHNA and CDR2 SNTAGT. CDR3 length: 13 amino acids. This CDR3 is CASSDRGSGELFF. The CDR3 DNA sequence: TGTGCCAGCAGTGACAGGGGTTCCGGGGAGCTGTTTTTT.

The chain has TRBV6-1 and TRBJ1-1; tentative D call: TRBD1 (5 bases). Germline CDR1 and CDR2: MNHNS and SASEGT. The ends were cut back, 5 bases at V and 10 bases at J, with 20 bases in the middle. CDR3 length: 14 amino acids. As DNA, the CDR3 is TGTGCCAGCAGTTACCGGGACCCGGGGCAGGGAGCTTTCTTT. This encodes CASSYRDPGQGAFF.

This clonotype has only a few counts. The CDR3 loop reads CASSESGGLYNEQFF. The CDR3 DNA follows: TGCGCCAGCAGTGAGTCTGGGGGACTGTACAATGAGCAGTTCTTC. This chain joins TRBV10-1 and TRBJ2-1; tentatively, D is TRBD2 (6 bases). Between the trimmed V and J ends, which lost 0 bases and 4 bases, there was a span of 10 bases. This CDR3 region has 15 residues. In germline, CDR1 is WNHNN, CDR2 SYGVQD (reference sequence).

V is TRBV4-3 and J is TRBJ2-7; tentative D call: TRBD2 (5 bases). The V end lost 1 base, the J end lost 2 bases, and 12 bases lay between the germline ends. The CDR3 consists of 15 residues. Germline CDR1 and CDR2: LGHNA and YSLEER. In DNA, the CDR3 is TGCGCCAGCAGCCAAGGCCCCGGGATCACCTACGAGCAGTACTTC. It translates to CASSQGPGITYEQYF.

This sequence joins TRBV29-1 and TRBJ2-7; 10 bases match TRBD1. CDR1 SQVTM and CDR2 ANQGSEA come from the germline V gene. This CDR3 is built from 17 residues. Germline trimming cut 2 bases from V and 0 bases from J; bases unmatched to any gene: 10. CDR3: CSVEPRPGQGISYEQYV. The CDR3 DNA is TGCAGCGTTGAACCCCGCCCGGGACAGGGGATCTCCTACGAGCAGTACGTC.

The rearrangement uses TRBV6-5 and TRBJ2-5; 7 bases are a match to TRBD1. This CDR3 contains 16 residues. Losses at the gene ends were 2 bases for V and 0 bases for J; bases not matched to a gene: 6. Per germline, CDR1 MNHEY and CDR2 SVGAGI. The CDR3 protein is CASSYGHRGYQETQYF. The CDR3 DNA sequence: TGTGCCAGCAGTTACGGCCACAGGGGATACCAAGAGACCCAGTACTTC.

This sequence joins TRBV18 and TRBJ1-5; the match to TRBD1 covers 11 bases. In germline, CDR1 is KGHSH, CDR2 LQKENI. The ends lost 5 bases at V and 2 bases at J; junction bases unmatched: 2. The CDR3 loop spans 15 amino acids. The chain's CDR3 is CASSGTGGGNQPQHF. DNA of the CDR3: TGTGCCAGCTCAGGGACAGGGGGAGGCAATCAGCCCCAGCATTTT.

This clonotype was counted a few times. The CDR3 here is CASSPDYRYEQYV. CDR3 sequence (DNA): TGTGCCAGCAGCCCCGACTACCGCTACGAGCAGTACGTC. The genes are TRBV7-2 and TRBJ2-7; tentative D call: TRBD2 (5 bases). Trimming took 5 bases from V and 3 from J, leaving 11 bases between them. This CDR3 contains 13 residues. Germline V gives CDR1 SGHTA, CDR2 FQGNSA.

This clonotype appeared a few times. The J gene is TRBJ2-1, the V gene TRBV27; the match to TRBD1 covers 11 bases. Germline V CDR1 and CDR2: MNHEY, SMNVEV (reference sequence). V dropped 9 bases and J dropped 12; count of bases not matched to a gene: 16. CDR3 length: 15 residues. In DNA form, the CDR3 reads TGTGCCAGTGCCACACCGGGACAGGGGGACCCAGTGCAGTTCTTC. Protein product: CASATPGQGDPVQFF.